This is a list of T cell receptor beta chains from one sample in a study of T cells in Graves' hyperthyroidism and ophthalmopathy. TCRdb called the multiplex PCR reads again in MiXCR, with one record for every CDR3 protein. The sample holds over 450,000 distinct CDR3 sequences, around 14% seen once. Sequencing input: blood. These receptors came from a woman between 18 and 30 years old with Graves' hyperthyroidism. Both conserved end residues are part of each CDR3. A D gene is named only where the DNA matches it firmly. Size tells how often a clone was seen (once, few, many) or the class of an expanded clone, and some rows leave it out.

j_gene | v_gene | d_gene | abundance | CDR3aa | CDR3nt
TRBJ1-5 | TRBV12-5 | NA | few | CASVLGRHNQPQHF | TGTGCTAGTGTTCTCGGACGGCACAATCAGCCCCAGCATTTT
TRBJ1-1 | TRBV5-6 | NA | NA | CASSKDGYTEAFF | TGTGCCAGCAGCAAGGACGGTTACACTGAAGCTTTCTTT
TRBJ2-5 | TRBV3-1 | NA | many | CASSPGTPRGYQETQYF | TGTGCCAGCAGCCCCGGGACCCCGAGGGGTTACCAAGAGACCCAGTACTTC
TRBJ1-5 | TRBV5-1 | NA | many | CASSLQPRGDNQPQHF | TGCGCCAGCAGCTTGCAACCAAGGGGGGACAATCAGCCCCAGCATTTT
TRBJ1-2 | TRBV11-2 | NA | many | CASSPLDRGYTF | TGTGCCAGCAGCCCCTTGGATCGAGGCTACACCTTC
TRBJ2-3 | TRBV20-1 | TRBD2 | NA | CSATKSSGSTDTQYF | TGCAGTGCCACAAAATCTAGCGGGAGTACAGATACGCAGTATTTT
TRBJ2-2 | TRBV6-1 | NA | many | CASNNRAANTGELFF | TGTGCCAGCAATAACAGGGCCGCGAACACCGGGGAGCTGTTTTTT
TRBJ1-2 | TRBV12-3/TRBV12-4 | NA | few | CASTRNADGYTF | TGTGCCAGCACCCGGAACGCTGATGGCTACACCTTC
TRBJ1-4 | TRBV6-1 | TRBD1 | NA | CASSAGQGNEKLFF | TGTGCCAGTTCCGCGGGACAGGGGAATGAAAAACTGTTTTTT
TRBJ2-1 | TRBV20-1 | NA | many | CSTGEADSEQFF | TGCAGTACCGGCGAGGCCGATAGTGAGCAGTTCTTC
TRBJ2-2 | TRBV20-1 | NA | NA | CSASTPLGELFF | TGCAGTGCTAGTACCCCTCTTGGGGAGCTGTTTTTT
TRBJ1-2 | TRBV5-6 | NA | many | CASSLVRRDGYTF | TGTGCCAGCAGCTTGGTTCGGAGAGATGGCTACACCTTC
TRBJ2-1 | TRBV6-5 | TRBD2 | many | CASSYSRTSGLSYNEQFF | TGTGCCAGCAGTTACTCACGGACTAGCGGCCTCTCCTACAATGAGCAGTTCTTC
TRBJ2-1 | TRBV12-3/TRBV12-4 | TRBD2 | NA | CVSSGAGNNEQFF | TGTGTCAGCAGCGGAGCGGGAAACAATGAGCAGTTCTTC
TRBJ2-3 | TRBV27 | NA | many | CASSLKSTQYF | TGTGCCAGCAGTTTGAAGAGTACGCAGTATTTT
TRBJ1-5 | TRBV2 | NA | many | CASRRGNQPQHF | TGTGCCAGCAGAAGGGGGAATCAGCCCCAGCATTTT
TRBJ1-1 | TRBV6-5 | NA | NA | CASSYPPGGAFF | TGTGCCAGCAGTTACCCCCCCGGTGGAGCTTTCTTT
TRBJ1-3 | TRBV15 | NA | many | CATSSDRRGNTIYF | TGTGCCACCAGCTCCGACAGACGTGGAAACACCATATATTTT
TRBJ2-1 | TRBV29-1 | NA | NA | CSVEEVADEQFF | TGCAGCGTTGAAGAGGTGGCAGATGAGCAGTTCTTC
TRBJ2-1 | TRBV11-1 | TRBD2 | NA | CASSRAGTTYNEQFF | TGTGCCAGCAGCCGCGCCGGGACTACCTACAATGAGCAGTTCTTC
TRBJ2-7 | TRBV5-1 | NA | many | CASSRGGSVEQYF | TGCGCCAGCAGCCGAGGGGGGAGTGTGGAGCAGTACTTC
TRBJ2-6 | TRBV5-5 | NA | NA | CASSHTGRSGANVLTF | TGTGCCAGCAGCCACACAGGGAGGTCTGGGGCCAACGTCCTGACTTTC
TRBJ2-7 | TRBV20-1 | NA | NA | CSAPDSGVGYEQYF | TGCAGTGCGCCCGACAGTGGTGTGGGCTACGAGCAGTACTTC
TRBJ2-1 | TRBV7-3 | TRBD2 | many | CASSELARVANEQFF | TGTGCCAGCAGCGAACTAGCGAGGGTGGCGAATGAGCAGTTCTTC
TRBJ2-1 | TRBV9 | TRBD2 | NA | CASSSSSGLPYNEQFF | TGTGCCAGCAGCTCCTCTAGCGGGCTTCCCTACAATGAGCAGTTCTTC
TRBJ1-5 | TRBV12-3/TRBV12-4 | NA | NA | CASSLSRVSNQPQHF | TGTGCCAGCAGTCTAAGTAGGGTTAGCAATCAGCCCCAGCATTTT
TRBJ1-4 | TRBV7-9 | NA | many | CASSLAAEREKLFF | TGTGCCAGCAGCTTAGCGGCGGAGAGAGAAAAACTGTTTTTT
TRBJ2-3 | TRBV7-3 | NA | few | CASSLGFGTSTDTQYF | TGTGCCAGCAGCTTAGGGTTTGGGACTAGCACAGATACGCAGTATTTT
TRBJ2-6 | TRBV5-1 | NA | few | CASSLAAGTGANVLTF | TGCGCCAGCAGCTTGGCGGCGGGTACTGGGGCCAACGTCCTGACTTTC
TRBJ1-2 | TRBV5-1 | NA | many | CASSLAPTGNYGYTF | TGCGCCAGCAGCTTGGCACCGACAGGAAACTATGGCTACACCTTC
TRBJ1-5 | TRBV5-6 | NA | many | CASSFMWRSNQPQHF | TGTGCCAGCAGCTTTATGTGGAGGAGCAATCAGCCCCAGCATTTT
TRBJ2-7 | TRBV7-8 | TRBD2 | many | CASSLEASGRGRQYF | TGTGCCAGCAGCTTAGAGGCTAGCGGGAGGGGCAGGCAGTACTTC
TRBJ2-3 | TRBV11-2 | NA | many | CASSSSASSVPSTDTQYF | TGTGCCAGCAGCTCCTCCGCCTCTAGCGTACCTAGCACAGATACGCAGTATTTT
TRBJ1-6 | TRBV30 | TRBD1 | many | CAWSSGTGGYSPLHF | TGTGCCTGGAGTTCCGGGACAGGGGGATATTCACCCCTCCACTTT
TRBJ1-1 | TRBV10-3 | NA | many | CAISVATANTEAFF | TGTGCCATCAGTGTGGCTACAGCGAACACTGAAGCTTTCTTT
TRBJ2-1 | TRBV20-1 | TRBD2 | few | CSASTGLAGAREFF | TGCAGTGCCTCCACCGGACTAGCGGGAGCGAGGGAGTTCTTC
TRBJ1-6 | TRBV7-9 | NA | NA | CASSLGGQGQHSPLHF | TGTGCCAGCAGCTTAGGCGGCCAGGGGCAGCATTCACCCCTCCACTTT
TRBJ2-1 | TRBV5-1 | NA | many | CASSLGASSYNEQFF | TGCGCCAGCAGCTTGGGAGCGAGCTCCTACAATGAGCAGTTCTTC
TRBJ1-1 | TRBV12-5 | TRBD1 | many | CASGKGQGAPEAFF | TGTGCTAGTGGTAAAGGACAGGGGGCCCCTGAAGCTTTCTTT
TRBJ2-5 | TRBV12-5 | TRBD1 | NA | CASGPNRGVIGETQYF | TGTGCTAGTGGGCCAAACAGGGGAGTGATAGGAGAGACCCAGTACTTC
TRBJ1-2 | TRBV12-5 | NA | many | CASGLQINYGYTF | TGTGCTAGTGGTTTACAGATAAACTATGGCTACACCTTC
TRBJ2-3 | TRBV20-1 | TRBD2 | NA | CSASLRLAGVADTQYF | TGCAGTGCTAGCCTGAGACTAGCGGGAGTTGCAGATACGCAGTATTTT
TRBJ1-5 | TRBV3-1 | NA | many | CASSQGRTLSNQPQHF | TGTGCCAGCAGCCAAGGCCGCACCCTTAGCAATCAGCCCCAGCATTTT
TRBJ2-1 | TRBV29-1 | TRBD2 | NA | CSVDIGLAGGSEQFF | TGCAGCGTTGACATAGGACTAGCGGGAGGTTCTGAGCAGTTCTTC
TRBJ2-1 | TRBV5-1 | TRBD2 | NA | CASSLGLARLGEQFF | TGCGCCAGCAGCTTGGGACTAGCTCGTTTAGGTGAGCAGTTCTTC
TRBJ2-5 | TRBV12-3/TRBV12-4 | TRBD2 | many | CASSLGLAGGPSRTGETQYF | TGTGCCAGCAGTTTAGGTTTAGCGGGAGGGCCCTCTCGGACGGGGGAGACCCAGTACTTC
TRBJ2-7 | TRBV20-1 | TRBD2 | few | CSAPWTSGSGEQYF | TGCAGTGCCCCATGGACTAGCGGGAGCGGCGAGCAGTACTTC
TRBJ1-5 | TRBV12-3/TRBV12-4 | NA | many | CASRSSSNQPQHF | TGTGCCAGCAGGTCCAGTAGCAATCAGCCCCAGCATTTT
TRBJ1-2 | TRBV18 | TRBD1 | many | CASSPTPTGDGYTF | TGTGCCAGCTCACCGACGCCCACAGGGGATGGCTACACCTTC